The clone carrying this T cell receptor beta chain was observed once. The data derive from a study of blood T cell repertoires in COVID-19. At the level of the study: COVID-19 samples from acute and convalescent phases originated in the United States, Italy and Spain. T cells, B-cell-depleted T cells, or PBMCs supplied cDNA or gDNA.

Source study methods: Cell counts per sample came from amplifying reference gene primers. Sequencing was performed with immunoSEQ multiplex PCR; in TCRdb, only in-frame clones are kept and a portion is missing. The DNA was the basis for D and trimming; V, J and clone size are from that table. The table has approximately 35,000 clones, less than 80% seen once; the top ten hold approximately 36%. V was pared by 4 bases and J by 0 bases, with 8 bases between. The CDR3 has 14 residues. The germline V gene has CDR1 SEHNR and CDR2 FQNEAQ (reference sequence). The specimen sequenced was peripheral blood. This clonotype was obtained from a man older than 75 with acute or convalescent COVID-19. The V call is TRBV7-9, the J call TRBJ2-3; D is unresolved. The CDR3 DNA is TGTGCCAGCAGCTCCCAGTTAAGCACAGATACGCAGTATTTT. It specifies CASSSQLSTDTQYF.